The subject of this entry is one TCR beta chain. These data originate in a study of blood T cell repertoires in COVID-19. V was cut by 3 bases and J by 8 bases, with 10 bases left in between. The CDR3 is 13 residues long. Germline loops: CDR1 KGHSH, CDR2 LQKENI. Sequenced by immunoSEQ multiplex PCR; TCRdb stores in-frame clones only, minus some. The repertoire holds 150,000 to 200,000 clones, with roughly 88% as singletons. The chain combines TRBV18 with TRBJ1-4, with D possibly TRBD1 on 6 matching bases. Material for sequencing was peripheral blood. This sequence originates from a man older than 75 with COVID-19, enrolled during active disease. DNA of the CDR3: TGTGCCAGCTCACCGGACAGACGGGAAAAACTGTTTTTT. Amino acid sequence: CASSPDRREKLFF.